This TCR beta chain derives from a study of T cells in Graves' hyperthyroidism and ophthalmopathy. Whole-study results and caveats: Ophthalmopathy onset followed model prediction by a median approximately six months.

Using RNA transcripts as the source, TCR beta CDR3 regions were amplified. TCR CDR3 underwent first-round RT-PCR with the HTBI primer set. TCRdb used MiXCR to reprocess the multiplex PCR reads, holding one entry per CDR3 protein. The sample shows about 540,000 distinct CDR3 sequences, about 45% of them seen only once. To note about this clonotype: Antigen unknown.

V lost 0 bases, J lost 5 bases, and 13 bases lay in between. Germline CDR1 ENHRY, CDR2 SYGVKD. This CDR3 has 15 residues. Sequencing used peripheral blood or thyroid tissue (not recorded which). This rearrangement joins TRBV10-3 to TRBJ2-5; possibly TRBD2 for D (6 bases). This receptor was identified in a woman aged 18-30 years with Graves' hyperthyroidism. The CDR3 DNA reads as TGTGCCATCAGTGAGTCTTTCGGTAGCGGTGAGACCCAGTACTTC. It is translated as CAISESFGSGETQYF.